The rows below give T cell receptor beta chains drawn from one sample of a study of Ad26.COV2.S vaccination and SARS-CoV-2 variants. Profiling relied on immunoSEQ multiplex PCR, and the TCRdb table lists in-frame clones only, not all of them. The data contain some 300,000 clones, around 85% of them singletons. Sequencing was performed on peripheral blood, taken in a trial of Ad26.COV2.S vaccine versus placebo. These TCRs come from a person between 18 and 65 years old who received the Ad26.COV2.S COVID-19 vaccine or a placebo. CDR3s include the opening cysteine and the closing phenylalanine or tryptophan. A D gene is named only where the DNA matches it firmly. Clone sizes are given selectively: once, few, many, or a class where the clone is expanded.

CDR3 protein: CASSPGRGTNEKLFF
CDR3 DNA: TGTGCCAGCAGCCCCGGGAGGGGAACTAATGAAAAACTGTTTTTT
clone size: few
V gene: TRBV7-6
J gene: TRBJ1-4
D gene: NA

CDR3 protein: CASTLRSVDEKLFF
CDR3 DNA: TGTGCCAGCACCCTGAGGTCCGTCGATGAAAAACTGTTTTTT
clone size: NA
V gene: TRBV7-9
J gene: TRBJ1-4
D gene: NA

CDR3 protein: CASSLGPGRRETEAFF
CDR3 DNA: TGCGCCAGCAGCTTGGGGCCGGGGAGGAGGGAAACTGAAGCTTTCTTT
clone size: NA
V gene: TRBV5-1
J gene: TRBJ1-1
D gene: NA

CDR3 protein: CASSPVLAGRTDTQYF
CDR3 DNA: TGTGCCAGCTCACCGGTGCTAGCGGGGCGCACAGATACGCAGTATTTT
clone size: once
V gene: TRBV18
J gene: TRBJ2-3
D gene: TRBD2

CDR3 protein: CASNPRQGASYEQYF
CDR3 DNA: TGCGCCAGCAACCCCCGACAGGGGGCCTCCTACGAGCAGTACTTC
clone size: NA
V gene: TRBV5-1
J gene: TRBJ2-7
D gene: TRBD1

CDR3 protein: CASSRASGGGYTF
CDR3 DNA: TGTGCCAGCAGCCGGGCCAGTGGGGGTGGCTACACCTTC
clone size: NA
V gene: TRBV14
J gene: TRBJ1-2
D gene: NA

CDR3 protein: CASSGRQITGELFF
CDR3 DNA: TGTGCCAGCAGCGGACGACAGATAACCGGGGAGCTGTTTTTT
clone size: NA
V gene: TRBV9
J gene: TRBJ2-2
D gene: NA

CDR3 protein: CASSLDREPSEQYF
CDR3 DNA: TGTGCCAGCAGTCTCGACAGGGAACCCTCCGAGCAGTACTTC
clone size: NA
V gene: TRBV7-9
J gene: TRBJ2-7
D gene: TRBD1

CDR3 protein: CATSTLGGYYNSPLHF
CDR3 DNA: TGTGCCACCAGCACCCTCGGGGGGTATTATAATTCACCCCTCCACTTT
clone size: few
V gene: TRBV15
J gene: TRBJ1-6
D gene: NA

CDR3 protein: CSATIFGVQYF
CDR3 DNA: TGCAGTGCTACAATCTTCGGGGTCCAGTACTTC
clone size: NA
V gene: TRBV20-1
J gene: TRBJ2-4
D gene: NA

CDR3 protein: CASSLDPETGNEKLFF
CDR3 DNA: TGTGCCAGCAGCTTAGACCCGGAGACGGGAAATGAAAAACTGTTTTTT
clone size: NA
V gene: TRBV7-6
J gene: TRBJ1-4
D gene: NA

CDR3 protein: CAISDARGSSYNEQFF
CDR3 DNA: TGTGCCATCAGTGATGCCCGCGGCAGCTCCTACAATGAGCAGTTCTTC
clone size: NA
V gene: TRBV10-3
J gene: TRBJ2-1
D gene: NA

CDR3 protein: CASKETASGGANYNEQFF
CDR3 DNA: TGTGCCAGCAAAGAGACGGCTAGCGGGGGGGCCAACTACAATGAGCAGTTCTTC
clone size: NA
V gene: TRBV21-1
J gene: TRBJ2-1
D gene: NA

CDR3 protein: CASSNPTGVTDTQYF
CDR3 DNA: TGTGCCAGCAGCAATCCGACAGGGGTCACAGATACGCAGTATTTT
clone size: NA
V gene: TRBV11-3
J gene: TRBJ2-3
D gene: TRBD1

CDR3 protein: CASSPLLNQPQHF
CDR3 DNA: TGTGCCAGCAGTCCACTTCTCAATCAGCCCCAGCATTTT
clone size: NA
V gene: TRBV28
J gene: TRBJ1-5
D gene: NA

CDR3 protein: CASRTTWDRSYEQYF
CDR3 DNA: TGTGCCAGCAGGACCACGTGGGACAGAAGTTACGAGCAGTACTTC
clone size: NA
V gene: TRBV6-5
J gene: TRBJ2-7
D gene: TRBD1

CDR3 protein: CASSAGQGVVKLFF
CDR3 DNA: TGTGCCAGCAGCGCGGGACAGGGGGTGGTGAAACTGTTTTTT
clone size: NA
V gene: TRBV9
J gene: TRBJ1-4
D gene: TRBD1

CDR3 protein: CASSTKGAGTDTQYF
CDR3 DNA: TGTGCCAGCAGTACCAAGGGGGCAGGCACAGATACGCAGTATTTT
clone size: NA
V gene: TRBV6-5
J gene: TRBJ2-3
D gene: TRBD1

CDR3 protein: CASSVGTGGGETQYF
CDR3 DNA: TGTGCCAGCAGCGTTGGTACAGGGGGCGGTGAGACCCAGTACTTC
clone size: NA
V gene: TRBV9
J gene: TRBJ2-5
D gene: TRBD1

CDR3 protein: CASRGDSRQETQYF
CDR3 DNA: TGTGCCAGCAGGGGGGACAGTAGACAAGAGACCCAGTACTTC
clone size: NA
V gene: TRBV28
J gene: TRBJ2-5
D gene: TRBD1

CDR3 protein: CASSFRDGFSGELFF
CDR3 DNA: TGCGCCAGCAGCTTCCGGGACGGCTTCTCCGGGGAGCTGTTTTTT
clone size: NA
V gene: TRBV5-1
J gene: TRBJ2-2
D gene: NA

CDR3 protein: CASSQGRTDNQPQHF
CDR3 DNA: TGCGCCAGCAGCCAAGGAAGGACAGACAATCAGCCCCAGCATTTT
clone size: few
V gene: TRBV4-1
J gene: TRBJ1-5
D gene: NA

CDR3 protein: CASSPNGIRDEQYF
CDR3 DNA: TGTGCCAGCAGCCCTAACGGGATCAGGGACGAGCAGTACTTC
clone size: few
V gene: TRBV7-9
J gene: TRBJ2-7
D gene: NA

CDR3 protein: CASSGPATGFTETQYF
CDR3 DNA: TGTGCCAGCAGTGGTCCCGCAACAGGGTTTACAGAGACCCAGTACTTC
clone size: NA
V gene: TRBV2
J gene: TRBJ2-5
D gene: NA

CDR3 protein: CASIPDRALSYEQYF
CDR3 DNA: TGTGCCAGCATTCCGGACAGGGCTCTCTCCTACGAGCAGTACTTC
clone size: few
V gene: TRBV2
J gene: TRBJ2-7
D gene: TRBD1

CDR3 protein: CASSPSPHNGANVLTF
CDR3 DNA: TGTGCCAGCAGCCCGTCGCCCCACAACGGGGCCAACGTCCTGACTTTC
clone size: NA
V gene: TRBV11-3
J gene: TRBJ2-6
D gene: NA

CDR3 protein: CASSWGISNTDTQYF
CDR3 DNA: TGTGCCAGCAGCTGGGGAATCTCCAACACAGATACGCAGTATTTT
clone size: once
V gene: TRBV7-9
J gene: TRBJ2-3
D gene: NA

CDR3 protein: CASSSGGGDNSPLHF
CDR3 DNA: TGTGCCAGCAGCTCGGGTGGCGGGGATAATTCACCCCTCCACTTT
clone size: NA
V gene: TRBV7-9
J gene: TRBJ1-6
D gene: NA

CDR3 protein: CSASVLNRGVNGYTF
CDR3 DNA: TGCAGTGCTAGTGTACTTAACAGGGGAGTAAATGGCTACACCTTC
clone size: few
V gene: TRBV20-1
J gene: TRBJ1-2
D gene: TRBD1

CDR3 protein: CASRGQGAVYYGYTF
CDR3 DNA: TGTGCCAGCAGGGGACAGGGGGCAGTCTACTATGGCTACACCTTC
clone size: few
V gene: TRBV6-5
J gene: TRBJ1-2
D gene: TRBD1

CDR3 protein: CASSLAPGNTEAFF
CDR3 DNA: TGTGCCAGCAGCTTAGCGCCAGGGAACACTGAAGCTTTCTTT
clone size: once
V gene: TRBV7-2
J gene: TRBJ1-1
D gene: NA

CDR3 protein: CASSARDRNTEAFF
CDR3 DNA: TGTGCCAGCAGCGCTCGGGACAGAAACACTGAAGCTTTCTTT
clone size: few
V gene: TRBV7-8
J gene: TRBJ1-1
D gene: TRBD1

CDR3 protein: CASSLGVAGVSEQFF
CDR3 DNA: TGTGCCAGCAGCTTAGGGGTAGCGGGGGTTAGTGAGCAGTTCTTC
clone size: NA
V gene: TRBV7-3
J gene: TRBJ2-1
D gene: TRBD2

CDR3 protein: CASSSMRTGGTQYF
CDR3 DNA: TGTGCCAGTAGTTCCATGAGGACAGGGGGCACGCAGTATTTT
clone size: once
V gene: TRBV19
J gene: TRBJ2-3
D gene: TRBD1

CDR3 protein: CASSQDRTGGGKQYF
CDR3 DNA: TGTGCCAGCAGCCAAGATCGGACAGGGGGGGGCAAGCAGTACTTC
clone size: NA
V gene: TRBV4-2
J gene: TRBJ2-7
D gene: TRBD1

CDR3 protein: CASSLRQGATEAFF
CDR3 DNA: TGTGCCAGCAGCTTAAGACAGGGGGCTACTGAAGCTTTCTTT
clone size: NA
V gene: TRBV7-2
J gene: TRBJ1-1
D gene: TRBD1

CDR3 protein: CASSAGTGSTEKLFF
CDR3 DNA: TGTGCCAGCAGCGCGGGGACAGGGTCCACTGAAAAACTGTTTTTT
clone size: NA
V gene: TRBV7-9
J gene: TRBJ1-4
D gene: TRBD1

CDR3 protein: CASSVEGNSPLHF
CDR3 DNA: TGTGCCAGCAGCGTAGAAGGGAATTCACCCCTCCACTTT
clone size: NA
V gene: TRBV9
J gene: TRBJ1-6
D gene: NA

CDR3 protein: CASSELGASPLHF
CDR3 DNA: TGTGCCAGCAGTGAATTGGGTGCGTCACCCCTCCACTTT
clone size: NA
V gene: TRBV25-1
J gene: TRBJ1-6
D gene: NA

CDR3 protein: CASSQDPHRGNTEAFF
CDR3 DNA: TGTGCCAGCAGCCAAGACCCGCACAGGGGGAACACTGAAGCTTTCTTT
clone size: NA
V gene: TRBV3-1/TRBV3-2
J gene: TRBJ1-1
D gene: TRBD1

CDR3 protein: CASSKDGGAPSYGYTF
CDR3 DNA: TGTGCCAGCAGCAAAGACGGGGGGGCCCCCTCCTATGGCTACACCTTC
clone size: NA
V gene: TRBV7-9
J gene: TRBJ1-2
D gene: NA

CDR3 protein: CASSEYPDYYEQYF
CDR3 DNA: TGTGCCAGCAGTGAATACCCCGACTACTACGAGCAGTACTTC
clone size: NA
V gene: TRBV2
J gene: TRBJ2-7
D gene: NA

CDR3 protein: CASSLGQFTEAFF
CDR3 DNA: TGTGCCAGCAGCTTGGGACAGTTCACTGAAGCTTTCTTT
clone size: NA
V gene: TRBV28
J gene: TRBJ1-1
D gene: TRBD1

CDR3 protein: CASSEQGVDNQPQHF
CDR3 DNA: TGTGCCAGCAGTGAGCAGGGGGTCGACAATCAGCCCCAGCATTTT
clone size: NA
V gene: TRBV2
J gene: TRBJ1-5
D gene: TRBD1

CDR3 protein: CASSRTGGDQPQHF
CDR3 DNA: TGCGCCAGCAGCCGGACAGGGGGGGATCAGCCCCAGCATTTT
clone size: NA
V gene: TRBV4-1
J gene: TRBJ1-5
D gene: TRBD1

CDR3 protein: CASSPKGSGGSSTDTQYF
CDR3 DNA: TGTGCCAGCAGCCCCAAGGGTAGCGGGGGATCTAGCACAGATACGCAGTATTTT
clone size: NA
V gene: TRBV5-4
J gene: TRBJ2-3
D gene: TRBD2

CDR3 protein: CASSLDVNEAFF
CDR3 DNA: TGTGCCAGCAGCTTGGATGTAAATGAAGCTTTCTTT
clone size: NA
V gene: TRBV5-4
J gene: TRBJ1-1
D gene: NA

CDR3 protein: CASSLRITEAFF
CDR3 DNA: TGTGCCAGCAGCTTACGGATCACTGAAGCTTTCTTT
clone size: NA
V gene: TRBV7-8
J gene: TRBJ1-1
D gene: NA